This is a list of T cell receptor beta chains from one sample in a study of human CD8 memory T cell subsets. Reprocessing the 5' RACE reads, TCRdb reports a single entry for every CDR3 protein and omits DNA. Across about 11,000 distinct CDR3 sequences, the top ten clones capture 15% of the sample. The sample taken for sequencing was CD8+ stem-like memory T cells (TSCM and TCM) sorted from PBMCs. The receptors stem from a human donor in good health. CDR3s include the opening cysteine and the closing phenylalanine or tryptophan. The size entry is marked missing in some rows and otherwise reads once, few, many or a size class.

V gene	J gene	clone size	CDR3 protein
TRBV24-1	TRBJ2-2	medium-sized	CATSSFGELFF
TRBV19	TRBJ2-1	.	CASSYGGSQFDEQFF
TRBV21-1	TRBJ2-7	.	CASSPKGGQGTLSSREQYF
TRBV27	TRBJ2-5	.	CASRDGLFQETQYF
TRBV4-1	TRBJ2-1	.	CASSQDSRGGAYNEQFF
TRBV28	TRBJ2-3	.	CASSPPSGMFDTQYF
TRBV24-1	TRBJ2-1	medium-sized	CATSDTASNEQFF
TRBV12-3/TRBV12-4	TRBJ1-2	medium-sized	CASRQKTGRSGYTF
TRBV10-2	TRBJ1-2	.	CASTPDSSGYTF
TRBV7-2	TRBJ2-7	.	CASSPYPDPRASYEQYF
TRBV7-9	TRBJ1-4	.	CASSPMTGKNDNEKLFF
TRBV7-9	TRBJ2-1	.	CASSPRLAGGKDSYNEQFF
TRBV6-1	TRBJ2-7	.	CASSEAPTGQGAYEQYF
TRBV28	TRBJ1-4	.	CASSLLRGTNEKLFF
TRBV10-1	TRBJ2-3	.	CASSESLAGSTDTQYF
TRBV28	TRBJ2-7	.	CASSFRGTGSPGTSPKLLLEQYF
TRBV20-1	TRBJ1-1	medium-sized	CSADHVSDTEAFF
TRBV5-5	TRBJ2-7	.	CASSLLLGQDSYEQYF
TRBV9	TRBJ2-7	medium-sized	CASSVSPGTGATYEQYF
TRBV5-4	TRBJ2-2	.	CASSWRESRPGELFF
TRBV2	TRBJ2-1	.	CASRGPPYNEQFF
TRBV2	TRBJ2-7	.	CATDSTSGDPYEQYF
TRBV28	TRBJ2-7	.	CASSMGQGLDEQYF
TRBV10-2	TRBJ2-1	medium-sized	CASKLGGIYSYNEQFF
TRBV11-1	TRBJ2-1	.	CASSLHVTRDLSNEQFF
TRBV6-2/TRBV6-3	TRBJ2-1	.	CASSVLLAGAENEQFF
TRBV6-5	TRBJ1-2	.	CASSYSGNYGYTF
TRBV6-1	TRBJ1-1	.	CASSEKQGYYVNTEAFF
TRBV7-9	TRBJ2-2	.	CASSPVTGELFF
TRBV29-1	TRBJ2-7	.	CSVPIAGAAYEQYF
TRBV5-6	TRBJ2-1	.	CASSTDYSYNEQFF
TRBV20-1	TRBJ1-2	.	CSARDGNYGYTF
TRBV5-1	TRBJ2-7	.	CASSEDNSYEQYF
TRBV6-1	TRBJ2-1	.	CASSRLGEQFF
TRBV7-6	TRBJ1-5	.	CASSLAVDQPQHF
TRBV3-1	TRBJ2-1	.	CASSQGRRANRGSSYNEQFF
TRBV7-9	TRBJ2-5	.	CASSTEGRSEETQYF
TRBV12-5	TRBJ2-1	.	CASGSPGPNEQFF
TRBV7-3	TRBJ2-3	.	CASSSAGVADTQYF
TRBV28	TRBJ1-1	.	CASSLGGGVGTEAFF
TRBV7-3	TRBJ2-3	.	CASGTSESTDTQYF
TRBV15	TRBJ1-2	.	CATSRGAGTGDFYGYTF
TRBV6-2/TRBV6-3	TRBJ2-1	.	CASRNDRGREFF
TRBV2	TRBJ2-1	.	CASSDRGYNEQFF
TRBV20-1	TRBJ2-1	.	CSARSLGLYNEQFF
TRBV11-3	TRBJ2-1	.	CASSFSGLEQFF
TRBV5-6	TRBJ2-2	.	CASSLSANTGELFF
TRBV9	TRBJ1-3	.	CASTGDFGNTIYF
TRBV7-9	TRBJ2-3	.	CASSSPLTDTQYF
TRBV19	TRBJ2-1	.	CASSSYRGSYNEQFF
TRBV29-1	TRBJ1-2	.	CSVEVQGGAQGYTF
TRBV9	TRBJ2-1	.	CASSVDGSYNEQFF
TRBV25-1	TRBJ1-1	.	CASSEFGTELSEAFF
TRBV19	TRBJ1-5	.	CASRDRDSNQPQHF
TRBV20-1	TRBJ2-1	.	CSANRDTYNEQFF
TRBV23-1	TRBJ2-1	.	CASSQSRTGGVQRRHNEQFF
TRBV20-1	TRBJ1-5	.	CSAEGAIDQPQHF